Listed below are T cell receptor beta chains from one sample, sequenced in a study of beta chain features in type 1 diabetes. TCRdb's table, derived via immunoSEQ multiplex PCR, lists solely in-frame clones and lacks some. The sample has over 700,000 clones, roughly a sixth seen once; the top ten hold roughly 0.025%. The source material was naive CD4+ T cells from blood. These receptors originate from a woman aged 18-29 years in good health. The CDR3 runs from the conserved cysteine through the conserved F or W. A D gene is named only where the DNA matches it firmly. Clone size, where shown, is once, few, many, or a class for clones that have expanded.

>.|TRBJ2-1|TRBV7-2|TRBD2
TGTGCCAGCAGCTTACGTAGCGGGGGGTACAATGAGCAGTTCTTC
CASSLRSGGYNEQFF
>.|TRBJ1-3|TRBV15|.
TGTGCCACCAGAGCGGAGCTCGTCTCTGGAAACACCATATATTTT
CATRAELVSGNTIYF
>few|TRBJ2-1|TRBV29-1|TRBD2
TGCAGCGTTCGGGATTATAGCGGGAGTGTCTACAATGAGCAGTTCTTC
CSVRDYSGSVYNEQFF
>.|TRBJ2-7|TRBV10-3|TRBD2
TGTGCCACCAGAGGGACTAGCGGACCCTACGAGCAGTACTTC
CATRGTSGPYEQYF
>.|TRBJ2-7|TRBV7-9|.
TGTGCCAGCAGCCTTATGGACGGAACTTACGAGCAGTACTTC
CASSLMDGTYEQYF
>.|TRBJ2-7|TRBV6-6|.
TGTGCCAGCAGACAAGCAGCGTCGGGCGAGCAGTACTTC
CASRQAASGEQYF
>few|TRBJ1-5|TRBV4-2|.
TGTGCCAGCAGCCAAAGGGGGGGGGCCAGGGGCGATCAGCCCCAGCATTTT
CASSQRGGARGDQPQHF
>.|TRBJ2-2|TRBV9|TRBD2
TGTGCTACCAGGCGGCTAGCGGACACCGGGGAGCTGTTTTTT
CATRRLADTGELFF
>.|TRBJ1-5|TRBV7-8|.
TGTGCCAGCAGCTTAGGTGTTCAGCCCCAGCATTTT
CASSLGVQPQHF
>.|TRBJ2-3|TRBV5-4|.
TGTGCCAGCAGCCCGATTGAGACGGTCGGATGGTCGACGCAGTATTTT
CASSPIETVGWSTQYF
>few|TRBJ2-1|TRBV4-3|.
TGCGCCAGCAGCCGGAGCCGGGCCCCGTTATACAATGAGCAGTTCTTC
CASSRSRAPLYNEQFF
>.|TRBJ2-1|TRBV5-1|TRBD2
TGCGCCAGCAGCTTGTCGGGACCTAGCGGGAGGAATGAGCAGTTCTTC
CASSLSGPSGRNEQFF
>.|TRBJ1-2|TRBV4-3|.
TGCGCCAGCAGCCAAGTCAACGATCAGGGTCCGGCTGGCTACACCTTC
CASSQVNDQGPAGYTF
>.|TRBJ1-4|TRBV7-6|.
TGTGCCAGCAGCTTACGGACAGAGAATGGGAAACTGTTTTTT
CASSLRTENGKLFF
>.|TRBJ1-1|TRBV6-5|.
TGTGCCAGCAGTTACTCGCTAAGAGGGGACACTGAAGCTTTCTTT
CASSYSLRGDTEAFF
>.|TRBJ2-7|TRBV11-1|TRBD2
TGTGCCAGCAGCTTTCCCCTAGCGGGAGGCGAGCAGTACTTC
CASSFPLAGGEQYF
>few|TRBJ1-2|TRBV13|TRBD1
TGTGCCAGCAGCCAATGGGACGGCAGGGGGCCTGCTAACTATGGCTACACCTTC
CASSQWDGRGPANYGYTF
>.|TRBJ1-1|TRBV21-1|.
TGTGCCAGCAGCAAGCAGGGGGGGAACACTGAAGCTTTCTTT
CASSKQGGNTEAFF
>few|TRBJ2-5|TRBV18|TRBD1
TGTGCCAGCTCACTAAGGACAGGGTCCGCCGAAGAGACCCAGTACTTC
CASSLRTGSAEETQYF
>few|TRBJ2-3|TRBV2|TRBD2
TGTGCCAGCAGTGAAGTCGGGCGGGTGACTAGCGGGAGAACCTTAGTGAGCACAGATACGCAGTATTTT
CASSEVGRVTSGRTLVSTDTQYF
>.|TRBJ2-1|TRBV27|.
TGTGCCAGCAGTTTTACCGCCCCACCGCAGTTCTTC
CASSFTAPPQFF
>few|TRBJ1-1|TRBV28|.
TGTGCCAGCAGACTAGGACGAGAACCGGTGGCTTTCTTT
CASRLGREPVAFF
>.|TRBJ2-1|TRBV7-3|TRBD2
TGTGCCAGCAGCCAGTCTAGCGGGGGTAGCTCCTACAATGAGCAGTTCTTC
CASSQSSGGSSYNEQFF
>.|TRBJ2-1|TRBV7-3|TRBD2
TGTGCCAGCTCGGCGGGAGAGTACAATGAGCAGTTCTTC
CASSAGEYNEQFF
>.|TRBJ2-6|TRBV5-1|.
TGCGCCAGCAGCTTTGCTGGGGCCAACGTCCTGACTTTC
CASSFAGANVLTF
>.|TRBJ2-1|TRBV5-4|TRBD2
TGTGCCAGCAGCCTGCACCGGACTAGCGGGTCCTACAATGAGCAGTTCTTC
CASSLHRTSGSYNEQFF
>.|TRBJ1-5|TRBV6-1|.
TGTGCCAGCAGCGGAGGACACACAAGCAATCAGCCCCAGCATTTT
CASSGGHTSNQPQHF
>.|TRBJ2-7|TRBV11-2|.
TGTGCCAGCAGCTCCCTCGTGGCGCGGGAGCAGTACTTC
CASSSLVAREQYF
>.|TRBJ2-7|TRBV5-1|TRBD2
TGCGCCAGCAGCTTGGCGCTAGCGGGTCCCGCCTACGAGCAGTACTTC
CASSLALAGPAYEQYF
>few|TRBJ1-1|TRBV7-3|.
TGTGCCAGCAGCCCCCGCGGGCCGATTCGCGCTGAAGCTTTCTTT
CASSPRGPIRAEAFF
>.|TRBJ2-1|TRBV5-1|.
TGCGCCAGCAGCTTGTTCTCACCGAACAATGAGCAGTTCTTC
CASSLFSPNNEQFF
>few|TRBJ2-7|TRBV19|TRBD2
TGTGCCAGTAGTATGGGGACTAGCGGGACGGGTGAGCAGTACTTC
CASSMGTSGTGEQYF
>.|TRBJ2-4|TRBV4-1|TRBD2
TGCGCCAGCAGCCACCTTCCTCTAGCGGAAACGAACAAAAACATTCAGTACTTC
CASSHLPLAETNKNIQYF
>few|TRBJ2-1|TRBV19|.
TGTGCCAGTAGTATTTGGGGGTTTGAGCAGTTCTTC
CASSIWGFEQFF
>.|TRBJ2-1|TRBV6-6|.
TGTGCCAGCACGGGGTCTTCCTACAATGAGCAGTTCTTC
CASTGSSYNEQFF
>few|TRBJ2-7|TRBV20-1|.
TGCAGTGCTACAGGGTCCTACGAGCAGTACTTC
CSATGSYEQYF
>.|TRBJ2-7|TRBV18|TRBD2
TGTGCCAGCTCGGGACTAGGCTACGAGCAGTACTTC
CASSGLGYEQYF
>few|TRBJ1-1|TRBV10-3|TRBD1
TGTGCCATCAGCTCAGGGGGCCCGAACACTGAAGCTTTCTTT
CAISSGGPNTEAFF
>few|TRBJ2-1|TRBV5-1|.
TGCGCCAGCAGCTTAGGGGAGTCCTACAATGAGCAGTTCTTC
CASSLGESYNEQFF
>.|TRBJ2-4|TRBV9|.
TGTGCCAGCAGCGTAGGGGGGTCCAAAAACATTCAGTACTTC
CASSVGGSKNIQYF
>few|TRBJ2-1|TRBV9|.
TGTGCCAGCAGCGTAGATCCCAGCGGAACTTACAATGAGCAGTTCTTC
CASSVDPSGTYNEQFF